These T cell receptor beta chains were read from a single sample in a study of shared clonotypes between healthy human individuals. Using immunoSEQ multiplex PCR, the repertoire was profiled, and TCRdb retains in-frame clones only, with some absent. The table lists roughly 2 million clones, roughly 96% of them singletons. Specimen: naive CD4+ T cells sorted from blood. The receptors derive from a man younger than 30 in good health. Both conserved end residues are part of each CDR3. The D gene is left open where the match is weak. Clone sizes are given selectively: once, few, many, or a class where the clone is expanded.

d_call	clone_size	v_call	j_call	cdr3_aa	cdr3_nt
TRBD1	NA	TRBV6-1	TRBJ1-1	CASSEYRQGEAFF	TGTGCCAGCAGTGAATACAGACAGGGAGAAGCTTTCTTT
NA	NA	TRBV7-2	TRBJ2-7	CASSAGPYLYEQYF	TGTGCCAGCAGCGCGGGTCCTTATCTCTACGAGCAGTACTTC
NA	few	TRBV25-1	TRBJ1-5	CASSARGNNQPQHF	TGTGCCAGCAGTGCCAGGGGCAACAATCAGCCCCAGCATTTT
NA	NA	TRBV10-2	TRBJ2-2	CASSVWSGELFF	TGCGCCAGCAGCGTATGGTCCGGGGAGCTGTTTTTT
TRBD2	NA	TRBV2	TRBJ2-1	CATKLAGGSYNEQFF	TGTGCCACCAAACTAGCGGGAGGGTCCTACAATGAGCAGTTCTTC
NA	NA	TRBV19	TRBJ2-1	CASSIAGTEYNEQFF	TGTGCCAGTTCCATCGCGGGGACAGAGTACAATGAGCAGTTCTTC
NA	NA	TRBV9	TRBJ1-5	CASSPRWGGWNQPQHF	TGTGCCAGCAGCCCCCGGTGGGGGGGCTGGAATCAGCCCCAGCATTTT
TRBD1	NA	TRBV5-1	TRBJ2-5	CASSLDGTGEETQYF	TGCGCCAGCAGCTTGGATGGCACAGGGGAAGAGACCCAGTACTTC
NA	NA	TRBV5-1	TRBJ2-3	CASSPRTVQDTQYF	TGCGCCAGCAGCCCCCGGACAGTTCAAGATACGCAGTATTTT
NA	NA	TRBV2	TRBJ1-3	CASSLSRPSGNTIYF	TGTGCCAGCAGTCTCAGTAGGCCCTCTGGAAACACCATATATTTT
TRBD1	NA	TRBV18	TRBJ2-6	CASPGQGVPGANVLTF	TGTGCCAGCCCCGGACAGGGAGTCCCTGGGGCCAACGTCCTGACTTTC
NA	once	TRBV15	TRBJ1-5	CATSRGGLMSNQPQHF	TGTGCCACCAGCAGAGGTGGACTGATGAGCAATCAGCCCCAGCATTTT
NA	NA	TRBV5-4	TRBJ2-1	CASSQDSASYNEQFF	TGTGCCAGCAGCCAGGACTCCGCCTCCTACAATGAGCAGTTCTTC
NA	NA	TRBV2	TRBJ1-1	CASSERRRGVNTEAFF	TGTGCCAGCAGTGAAAGGCGGCGGGGGGTTAACACTGAAGCTTTCTTT
TRBD1	once	TRBV28	TRBJ1-6	CASSSIDRDDSPLHF	TGTGCCAGCAGTTCCATCGACAGGGATGATTCACCCCTCCACTTT
NA	NA	TRBV7-3	TRBJ1-1	CASSLMAGFDTEAFF	TGTGCCAGCAGCTTAATGGCCGGGTTCGACACTGAAGCTTTCTTT
NA	NA	TRBV10-2	TRBJ1-1	CASRDPSMNTEAFF	TGCGCCAGCAGGGACCCTTCTATGAACACTGAAGCTTTCTTT
TRBD1	NA	TRBV2	TRBJ2-5	CASSPGTGGTQYF	TGTGCCAGCAGTCCCGGGACAGGGGGCACCCAGTACTTC
TRBD1	NA	TRBV9	TRBJ1-5	CASSVQDRAEKSNQPQHF	TGTGCCAGCAGCGTACAGGACAGGGCCGAAAAAAGCAATCAGCCCCAGCATTTT
NA	NA	TRBV19	TRBJ1-5	CASSIGDIYNQPQHF	TGTGCCAGTAGTATTGGGGACATTTACAATCAGCCCCAGCATTTT
NA	NA	TRBV6-5	TRBJ1-2	CASSLGHTNYGYTF	TGTGCCAGCAGTCTCGGACACACTAACTATGGCTACACCTTC
TRBD1	NA	TRBV18	TRBJ2-3	CASSLGQGGNTDTQYF	TGTGCCAGCTCTCTCGGACAGGGTGGGAACACAGATACGCAGTATTTT
TRBD2	NA	TRBV4-1	TRBJ2-1	CASRASGSNEQFF	TGCGCCAGCAGGGCTAGCGGGAGCAATGAGCAGTTCTTC
NA	NA	TRBV10-3	TRBJ1-2	CAISDLTLADYGYTF	TGTGCCATCAGTGATCTAACGCTCGCGGACTATGGCTACACCTTC
NA	NA	TRBV18	TRBJ2-1	CASSTGPPRDEQFF	TGTGCCAGCTCAACGGGACCCCCTAGGGATGAGCAGTTCTTC
TRBD1	NA	TRBV27	TRBJ2-7	CASSASGQGSYEQYF	TGTGCCAGCAGTGCTTCGGGACAGGGATCCTACGAGCAGTACTTC
NA	NA	TRBV7-9	TRBJ1-2	CASSRDFYGYTF	TGTGCCAGCAGCCGAGACTTCTATGGCTACACCTTC
NA	NA	TRBV19	TRBJ1-1	CASSIRGYSRTSEAFF	TGTGCCAGTAGTATCAGAGGGTATAGTAGGACTAGTGAAGCTTTCTTT
NA	NA	TRBV18	TRBJ1-2	CASSPLPQVRTFTNYGYTF	TGTGCCAGCTCACCACTCCCCCAGGTCAGAACTTTCACTAACTATGGCTACACCTTC
TRBD1	NA	TRBV6-1	TRBJ2-7	CASTQDRAVEQYF	TGTGCCAGCACCCAGGACAGGGCTGTAGAGCAGTACTTC
NA	NA	TRBV28	TRBJ1-4	CASRGAGTNEKLFF	TGTGCCAGCAGGGGGGCGGGTACTAATGAAAAACTGTTTTTT
TRBD1	once	TRBV27	TRBJ1-2	CASSGRDRAYGYTF	TGTGCCAGCAGCGGCCGGGACAGGGCCTATGGCTACACCTTC
NA	NA	TRBV6-5	TRBJ1-1	CASSQQSTEAFF	TGTGCCAGCAGCCAACAAAGCACTGAAGCTTTCTTT
NA	NA	TRBV4-1	TRBJ2-1	CASSLAGLGSYNEQFF	TGCGCCAGCAGCCTCGCGGGACTGGGCTCCTACAATGAGCAGTTCTTC
NA	NA	TRBV6-5	TRBJ2-5	CASSYYSGDQETQYF	TGTGCCAGCAGTTACTACTCGGGGGACCAAGAGACCCAGTACTTC
TRBD1	NA	TRBV28	TRBJ1-4	CASTPLGQGGEKLFF	TGTGCCAGCACCCCGCTGGGACAGGGCGGGGAAAAACTGTTTTTT
TRBD1	NA	TRBV28	TRBJ1-5	CASSRGQINQPQHF	TGTGCCAGCAGCCGGGGACAGATCAATCAGCCCCAGCATTTT
NA	NA	TRBV6-1	TRBJ2-7	CASSDVAGVTYEQYF	TGTGCCAGCAGTGATGTGGCAGGGGTCACCTACGAGCAGTACTTC
NA	NA	TRBV9	TRBJ1-6	CASSVDDLPVAPLHF	TGTGCCAGCAGCGTAGATGACCTTCCGGTGGCACCCCTCCACTTT
TRBD1	NA	TRBV19	TRBJ1-1	CASSIVTGGTEAFF	TGTGCCAGTAGTATAGTAACAGGGGGCACTGAAGCTTTCTTT
NA	NA	TRBV7-2	TRBJ1-5	CASSLSSVRPQHF	TGTGCCAGCAGCTTAAGCTCAGTTCGGCCCCAGCATTTT
NA	NA	TRBV7-2	TRBJ2-5	CASSFEGSRETQYF	TGTGCCAGCAGCTTCGAGGGGAGTAGAGAGACCCAGTACTTC
NA	NA	TRBV4-1	TRBJ2-1	CASSQDGTRGGKQFF	TGCGCCAGCAGCCAAGATGGGACCAGGGGCGGAAAGCAGTTCTTC
NA	NA	TRBV7-2	TRBJ2-1	CASNSAASSYNEQFF	TGTGCCAGCAACTCCGCGGCGAGCTCCTACAATGAGCAGTTCTTC
NA	NA	TRBV6-5	TRBJ2-1	CASSAKGVSYNEQFF	TGTGCCAGCAGCGCAAAGGGGGTTTCCTACAATGAGCAGTTCTTC
NA	NA	TRBV27	TRBJ1-1	CASGAYRDLNTEAFF	TGTGCCAGCGGGGCCTACAGGGACTTGAACACTGAAGCTTTCTTT
NA	NA	TRBV30	TRBJ1-1	CAWDRGGLPEAFF	TGTGCCTGGGACCGCGGAGGGTTACCTGAAGCTTTCTTT